The 18 T cell receptor beta chains given below trace back to one sample, sequenced in a study of T cells after yellow fever vaccination. MiXCR, run by TCRdb on the 5' RACE reads, gives a single entry per CDR3 protein. Of 350,000 to 450,000 distinct CDR3 sequences listed, around 20% were seen once; the top ten hold about 18%. The sample consisted of PBMCs, taken before the yellow fever booster vaccination. The source of these receptors is a man aged 18 to 29 who received the YFV17D yellow fever vaccine.

This clonotype was counted only a few times. This sequence joins TRBV6-5 and TRBJ1-6, with D unclear. The V end was cut by 7 bases, the J end by 7 bases, with 11 bases between. Germline values: CDR1 MNHEY, CDR2 SVGAGI. This CDR3 spans 13 amino acids. CDR3 coding DNA: TGTGCCAGCACCCCGGGGTGGAATTCACCCCTCCACTTT. Its protein is CASTPGWNSPLHF.

This clonotype was counted between two and nine times. This chain joins TRBV28 and TRBJ1-5; D not resolved. The CDR3 is made up of 11 amino acids. Germline V lookup: CDR1 MDHEN, CDR2 SYDVKM. V gave up 11 bases and J gave up 7 bases, with 12 bases separating them. For the CDR3, the DNA is TGTGCCGTATCCGGGGAGCAGCCCCAGCATTTT. Protein product: CAVSGEQPQHF.

The chain's CDR3 is CASSRGGRAEETQYF. CDR3 bases: TGCGCCAGCAGCCGAGGCGGAAGGGCCGAAGAGACCCAGTACTTC. The rearrangement joins TRBV4-3 to TRBJ2-5, with D hard to call. The CDR3 spans 15 residues. Trimming stripped 4 bases from V and 3 bases from J, with 15 bases between. CDR1 is LGHNA and CDR2 is YSLEER in the germline V gene.

This clonotype was detected only a few times. This chain links TRBV7-9 with TRBJ2-1, with 9 bases fitting TRBD2. Per germline, CDR1 SEHNR and CDR2 FQNEAQ (reference sequence). CDR3 length: 18 amino acids. J lost 6 bases, V lost 1 base, and 13 bases had no gene match. In DNA form, the CDR3 reads TGTGCCAGCAGCTTAGAGGTCAGGGTAGCGGGGGTCAGCAATGAGCAGTTCTTC. Its protein product is CASSLEVRVAGVSNEQFF.

The chain joins TRBV20-1 to TRBJ2-3, with a weak D call TRBD2 (6 bases). Trimming took off 8 bases at V and 3 bases at J, with 12 bases between the two ends. The CDR3 runs to 12 residues. Germline lookup yields CDR1 DFQATT and CDR2 SNEGSKA (reference sequence). Here the CDR3 reads CSPRDWTDTQYF. CDR3 DNA: TGCAGTCCCAGGGACTGGACAGATACGCAGTATTTT.

This clonotype appeared a single time. The V gene is TRBV18, the J gene TRBJ2-7, with 7 bases fitting TRBD2. The V gene end was trimmed by 3 bases and the J gene end by 6 bases; junction bases not matched to a gene: 5. The V gene's germline CDR1 is KGHSH and CDR2 LQKENI. The CDR3 covers 13 residues. In DNA form, the CDR3 reads TGTGCCAGCTCACCGGTCCCGGGAGGCGAGCAGTACGTC. Amino acid sequence: CASSPVPGGEQYV.

This clonotype was found once. CDR3 sequence reads: CASSDSGGELPTGELFF. In DNA form, the CDR3 reads TGTGCCAGCAGTGATTCGGGGGGCGAATTGCCCACCGGGGAGCTGTTTTTT. The chain couples TRBV2 to TRBJ2-2, with a possible D match to TRBD2 (7 bases). Germline CDR1 SNHLY, CDR2 FYNNEI. The CDR3 is made up of 17 amino acids. V was trimmed by 3 bases and J by 4 bases, leaving 18 bases between them. The entire variable domain, with the rest obtained from reference TRBV2 and TRBJ2-2, is as follows: EPEVTQTPSHQVTQMGQEVILRCVPISNHLYFYWYRQILGQKVEFLVSFYNNEISEKSEIFDDQFSVERPDGSNFTLKIRSTKLEDSAMYFCASSDSGGELPTGELFFGEGSRLTVL.

This clonotype was found a few times. J is TRBJ1-2 and V is TRBV4-2; D not certain. V was clipped by 1 base and J by 7 bases, with 22 bases between them. The CDR3 has 17 amino acids. Germline values: CDR1 LGHNA, CDR2 YNFKEQ. CDR3: CASSQVMSRMAGAGYTF. DNA of the CDR3: TGTGCCAGCAGCCAAGTTATGTCCAGGATGGCGGGAGCTGGCTACACCTTC.

This clonotype occurred once. This sequence joins TRBV9 and TRBJ1-6; 10 nucleotides line up with TRBD1. Germline V gene sequence: CDR1 SGDLS, CDR2 YYNGEE. The J segment lost 10 bases and the V segment lost 3 bases, leaving 7 bases of the junction unmatched. The CDR3 covers 15 residues. The CDR3 loop reads CASSAGTGAKSPLHF. DNA of the CDR3: TGTGCCAGCAGCGCGGGGACAGGGGCTAAGTCACCCCTCCACTTT. The full variable domain, with the rest looked up from reference TRBV9 and TRBJ1-6, is DSGVTQTPKHLITATGQRVTLRCSPRSGDLSVYWYQQSLDQGLQFLIQYYNGEERAKGNILERFSAQQFPDLHSELNLSSLELGDSALYFCASSAGTGAKSPLHFGNGTRLTVT.

Comments on this clonotype: One junction end disagrees with the germline gene, perhaps due to a read error. The chain employs TRBV27 and TRBJ1-5; 9 bases agree with TRBD1. This CDR3 has 13 residues. CDR1 is MNHEY and CDR2 is SMNVEV in the germline V gene (reference sequence). CDR3 coding DNA: TGTGCCAGCGGACAGGGGTCCAGTCAGCCCAAGCATTTT. Protein sequence: CASGQGSSQPKHF.

The CDR3 protein is CASSLARGQGIGGEKLFF. The CDR3 DNA sequence: TGCGCCAGCAGCTTGGCCCGGGGGCAGGGGATCGGCGGTGAAAAACTGTTTTTT. V is TRBV5-1 and J is TRBJ1-4, with D perhaps matching TRBD1 (6 bases). The germline V and J ends were trimmed by 0 bases and 7 bases, with 22 bases remaining between them. Germline V gene sequence: CDR1 SGHRS, CDR2 YFSETQ. This CDR3 region has 18 residues.

This clonotype showed up just a few times. The chain combines TRBV20-1 with TRBJ1-2; the D is unclear. The CDR3 is 13 amino acids. Deletions cut 3 bases from V and 7 bases from J, with 15 bases between. The germline V gene has CDR1 DFQATT and CDR2 SNEGSKA (reference sequence). CDR3 DNA: TGCAGTGCTAGTCCGGGTGTCGGCCGTGGCTACACCTTC. It is translated as CSASPGVGRGYTF.

This clonotype showed up just a few times. V usage is TRBV7-9 and J usage is TRBJ1-1; D gene ambiguous. The length of the CDR3 is 13 residues. The V gene's germline CDR1 is SEHNR and CDR2 FQNEAQ (reference sequence). V lost 5 bases and J 7 bases, leaving 14 bases between the germline ends. The CDR3 DNA sequence: TGTGCCAGCAGCCGGCCGGCGGCACTTGAAGCTTTCTTT. Translated: CASSRPAALEAFF.

This chain connects TRBV30 to TRBJ1-1, with D possibly being TRBD1 (6 bases). The CDR3 length is 10 residues. The V end was cut by 8 bases, the J end by 11 bases, with 15 bases between. Germline CDR1 is GTSNPN and CDR2 is SVGIG (reference sequence). For the CDR3, the DNA is TGTGCCGGCTCCCGGGGGCATGCTTTCTTT. Protein product: CAGSRGHAFF. The variable domain in full, completed from reference TRBV30 and TRBJ1-1, reads SQTIHQWPATLVQPVGSPLSLECTVEGTSNPNLYWYRQAAGRGLQLLFYSVGIGQISSEVPQNLSASRPQDRQFILSSKKLLLSDSGFYLCAGSRGHAFFGQGTRLTVV.

V usage is TRBV12-3 or TRBV12-4 and J usage is TRBJ2-2; 12 bases agree with TRBD2. The CDR3 is made up of 18 amino acids. J lost 0 bases, V lost 6 bases, and 8 bases had no gene match. The CDR3 region has the DNA TGTGCCAGCAGCAGACGGACTAGCGGGACCTCGAACACCGGGGAGCTGTTTTTT. Amino acids: CASSRRTSGTSNTGELFF.

This clonotype occurred once. The chain links TRBV27 to TRBJ2-7; 7 bases map to TRBD2. CDR1 is MNHEY and CDR2 is SMNVEV in the germline V gene (reference sequence). The trim removed 8 bases at V and 2 bases at J, leaving 9 bases unmatched. This CDR3 comprises 14 residues. The CDR3 sequence: CASQWGGTPYEQYF. CDR3 nucleotide sequence: TGTGCCAGCCAATGGGGGGGTACGCCCTACGAGCAGTACTTC.

CDR3 in DNA: TGTGCCAGCACCGGGGGGGGGACAGGGAGGACCGGGGAGCTGTTTTTT. It encodes CASTGGGTGRTGELFF. The rearrangement joins TRBV27 to TRBJ2-2, with D possibly being TRBD1 (9 bases). Trimming removed 7 bases from V and 5 bases from J, with 20 bases in between. The CDR3 runs to 16 residues. Germline CDR1 reads MNHEY; CDR2 reads SMNVEV (reference sequence).

This clonotype was recorded only once. The chain links TRBV5-6 to TRBJ1-1; D not resolved. From germline, CDR1 is SGHDT and CDR2 YYEEEE. The CDR3 is made up of 12 amino acids. Trimming took 5 bases from V and 11 from J, leaving 16 bases between them. CDR3: CASSSGRGDAFF. CDR3 nucleotide sequence: TGTGCCAGCAGTTCCGGACGAGGCGACGCTTTCTTT.